The 31 T cell receptor beta chains presented below share a single source sample, sequenced in a study of shared clonotypes between healthy human individuals. Naive CD8 isolation took CD45RO-negative cells positively selected for CCR7 and excluded terminally differentiated effector memory CD45RA+ cells. Sequencing used immunoSEQ multiplex PCR; TCRdb keeps in-frame clones, though not all of them. Found here are millions of clones, approximately 94% of them singletons; the top ten hold more than 1.5%. The sequenced material came from naive CD8+ T cells from PBMCs. The source of these receptors is a man between 18 and 29 years old in good health. Some clones in this sample may be carry-over from other donors' samples.

The chain recombines TRBV12-5 with TRBJ1-2; no firm D call. The CDR3 has 15 amino acids. V lost 5 bases to trimming and J lost 2 bases, with 15 bases between them. CDR1 is LGHNT, CDR2 FRNRAP, per germline. CDR3 in amino acids: CASGPWGGKNYGYTF. The CDR3, as DNA: TGTGCTAGTGGTCCCTGGGGAGGAAAGAACTATGGCTACACCTTC.

The CDR3 sequence: CASRQWTVNTEAFF. The CDR3 DNA reads TGTGCCAGCAGGCAGTGGACGGTGAACACTGAAGCTTTCTTT. The chain recombines TRBV28 with TRBJ1-1; D gene unclear. This CDR3 contains 14 residues. Germline values: CDR1 MDHEN, CDR2 SYDVKM. V lost 6 bases and J 0 bases, leaving 11 bases between the germline ends.

The chain recombines TRBV4-2 with TRBJ2-5; TRBD2 is a possible D gene (7 bases). Germline values: CDR1 LGHNA, CDR2 YNFKEQ. Trimming removed 1 base from V and 5 bases from J, with 17 bases in between. This CDR3 is built from 16 residues. The CDR3 loop is CASSQGEGGVRETQYF. The DNA of the CDR3 is TGTGCCAGCAGCCAAGGGGAGGGGGGAGTCAGGGAGACCCAGTACTTC.

This clone appeared once. The chain couples TRBV7-9 to TRBJ2-7; TRBD1 matches at 9 bases. The V segment lost 6 bases and the J segment 5 bases; nucleotides outside the gene matches: 8. Germline V lookup: CDR1 SEHNR, CDR2 FQNEAQ (reference sequence). The CDR3 runs 14 residues. The CDR3 nucleotides read TGTGCCAGCAGAACCGGGACAGGGAACGACGAGCAGTACTTC. This codes for CASRTGTGNDEQYF.

The CDR3 DNA follows: TGTGCCAGCAGCTTAGTTGTCAGGCTGCGCTCTGGAAACACCATATATTTT. Translating gives CASSLVVRLRSGNTIYF. The V and J genes are TRBV7-9 and TRBJ1-3; D gene ambiguous. V was pared by 1 base and J by 0 bases, with 13 bases between. This CDR3 contains 17 residues. Germline-derived CDR1 and CDR2 are SEHNR and FQNEAQ (reference sequence). Drawing the rest from reference TRBV7-9 and TRBJ1-3, the complete variable domain is DTGVSQNPRHKITKRGQNVTFRCDPISEHNRLYWYRQTLGQGPEFLTYFQNEAQLEKSRLLSDRFSAERPKGSFSTLEIQRTEQGDSAMYLCASSLVVRLRSGNTIYFGEGSWLTVV.

This chain connects TRBV7-2 to TRBJ2-7; TRBD2 aligns across 9 bases. V lost 5 bases to trimming and J lost 2 bases; unmatched junction nucleotides: 13. Germline V gene sequence: CDR1 SGHTA, CDR2 FQGNSA. The CDR3 is 17 residues long. The CDR3 DNA reads as TGTGCCAGCAGCCTCCGACTGGTTAGCGGGAGCACCTACGAGCAGTACTTC. Amino acids: CASSLRLVSGSTYEQYF.

V is TRBV13 and J is TRBJ2-5; 7 bases are a match to TRBD2. Germline-derived CDR1 and CDR2 are PRHDT and FYEKMQ (reference sequence). J gave up 1 base and V 4 bases, and 6 bases lay outside the gene matches. The CDR3 contains 15 residues. The chain's CDR3 is CASSYRTSRQETQYF. DNA of the CDR3: TGTGCCAGCAGCTACCGGACTAGTCGCCAAGAGACCCAGTACTTC.

A note on this clone: Other DNA variants within this sample encode the same CDR3. The chain has TRBV6-1 and TRBJ2-7; no reliable D call. CDR1 is MNHNS, CDR2 SASEGT, per germline. CDR3 length: 9 residues. Trimming took 10 bases from V and 3 from J, leaving 4 bases between them. The DNA of the CDR3 is TGTGCCACCAGCTACGAGCAGTACTTC. Amino acids: CATSYEQYF.

This clone came up a few times. V usage is TRBV4-1 and J usage is TRBJ1-1; D remains ambiguous. Germline V gene sequence: CDR1 MGHRA, CDR2 YSYEKL. The CDR3 sequence is 14 residues long. V lost 3 bases, J lost 1 base, and 9 bases lay in between. As DNA, the CDR3 is TGCGCCAGCAGCCACCTATCAGGGAACACTGAAGCTTTCTTT. It specifies CASSHLSGNTEAFF.

The chain combines TRBV6-5 with TRBJ1-2, with D possibly matching TRBD1 (6 bases). Germline V gene sequence: CDR1 MNHEY, CDR2 SVGAGI. There are 15 residues in the CDR3. Trimming left V 6 bases short and J 6 bases short, with 20 bases between. CDR3: CASRHEGGVLDGYTF. Written as DNA, the CDR3 is TGTGCCAGCAGGCACGAGGGGGGGGTTCTTGATGGCTACACCTTC.

The rearrangement uses TRBV29-1 and TRBJ2-1; 10 bases agree with TRBD2. With V trimmed by 2 bases and J by 2 bases, 3 bases remained unmatched. This CDR3 spans 15 amino acids. CDR1 and CDR2 from the germline V gene are SQVTM and ANQGSEA. The CDR3 is CSVERGLAPYNEQFF. The CDR3 nucleotides are TGCAGCGTTGAACGGGGACTAGCGCCCTACAATGAGCAGTTCTTC.

This chain connects TRBV15 to TRBJ2-7; D perhaps matches TRBD1 (5 bases). Germline V gives CDR1 LNHNV, CDR2 YYDKDF (reference sequence). The CDR3 has 14 amino acids. Trimming removed 2 bases from V and 0 bases from J, with 8 bases in between. The CDR3 region has the DNA TGTGCCACCAGCAGACAGGGAAGCTCCTACGAGCAGTACTTC. This encodes CATSRQGSSYEQYF.

This clone was counted once. The V gene is TRBV13, the J gene TRBJ2-7; D not resolved. Germline V gene lookup returns CDR1 PRHDT and CDR2 FYEKMQ (reference sequence). V lost 5 bases and J 2 bases, leaving 13 bases between the germline ends. This CDR3 region has 14 residues. CDR3: CASSHITNPYEQYF. The CDR3 DNA reads as TGTGCCAGCAGCCATATAACAAACCCCTACGAGCAGTACTTC.

This sequence joins TRBV4-2 and TRBJ2-1, with TRBD2 matching over 7 bases. CDR1 and CDR2 from the germline V gene are LGHNA and YNFKEQ. The CDR3 extends over 16 amino acids. V trimming: 4 bases; J trimming: 7 bases; junction bases outside the gene matches: 13. This CDR3 is CASSPLGGRAKNEQFF. The CDR3 DNA sequence: TGTGCCAGCAGCCCCCTTGGAGGGAGGGCGAAGAATGAGCAGTTCTTC.

V gene TRBV19 combines with J gene TRBJ1-4; the D is unclear. V lost 4 bases to trimming and J lost 7 bases, with 13 bases between them. Germline lookup yields CDR1 LNHDA and CDR2 SQIVND (reference sequence). The CDR3 runs to 14 residues. CDR3 in DNA: TGTGCCAGTAGTACGAGGGTGAGGAGTGAAAAACTGTTTTTT. It translates to CASSTRVRSEKLFF.

This clone was detected only once. J is TRBJ2-1 and V is TRBV4-2; no definite D call. The CDR3 sequence is 17 residues long. Germline-derived CDR1 and CDR2 are LGHNA and YNFKEQ. V lost 3 bases and J 0 bases, leaving 15 bases between the germline ends. This chain's CDR3 is CASSQDTSRASYNEQFF. The DNA for the CDR3 is TGTGCCAGCAGCCAGGATACGTCTCGGGCCTCCTACAATGAGCAGTTCTTC.

The chain employs TRBV28 and TRBJ1-4; D is unclear. Deletions cut 3 bases from V and 6 bases from J, with 14 bases between. The germline gives CDR1 MDHEN, CDR2 SYDVKM. The CDR3 is 15 residues long. Here the CDR3 DNA reads TGTGCCAGCAGTTTTACCCCGGGGAGGCATGAAAAACTGTTTTTT. Translation: CASSFTPGRHEKLFF.

The gene calls are TRBV7-9 and TRBJ2-3; 7 nucleotides align to TRBD2. After removal of 4 bases from V and 5 bases from J, the junction contained 21 bases not matched to a gene. The germline V gene encodes CDR1 SEHNR and CDR2 FQNEAQ (reference sequence). The CDR3 contains 19 residues. In nucleotides, the CDR3 is TGTGCCAGCAGCTCACGCCAGCTAAGCGGGAAGGGCGCTATAGATACGCAGTATTTT. This translates into CASSSRQLSGKGAIDTQYF.

To note about this clone: Additional DNA sequences in this sample encode the identical CDR3. The chain couples TRBV7-9 to TRBJ2-7; TRBD1 matches 7 bases. The CDR3 sequence is 13 residues long. V was clipped by 5 bases and J by 0 bases; unmatched bases: 1. Germline V lookup: CDR1 SEHNR, CDR2 FQNEAQ (reference sequence). The CDR3 spells CASSGDSSYEQYF. The CDR3 bases are TGTGCCAGCAGCGGGGACAGCTCCTACGAGCAGTACTTC. Variable domain in full (rest from reference TRBV7-9 and TRBJ2-7): DTGVSQNPRHKITKRGQNVTFRCDPISEHNRLYWYRQTLGQGPEFLTYFQNEAQLEKSRLLSDRFSAERPKGSFSTLEIQRTEQGDSAMYLCASSGDSSYEQYFGPGTRLTVT.

V usage is TRBV27 and J usage is TRBJ2-3, with 14 bases identical to TRBD2. Trimming cost V 6 bases and J 5 bases; bases outside gene matches: 7. The germline V gene has CDR1 MNHEY and CDR2 SMNVEV (reference sequence). The CDR3 has 16 amino acids. The CDR3 region is CASRPGLAGGEDTQYF. For the CDR3, the DNA is TGTGCCAGCAGGCCAGGACTAGCGGGAGGAGAAGATACGCAGTATTTT.

The chain employs TRBV7-6 and TRBJ2-1; the match to TRBD2 covers 11 bases. Germline values: CDR1 SGHVS, CDR2 FNYEAQ. Trimming took 2 bases from V and 9 from J; bases not matched to a gene: 15. The CDR3 is 18 amino acids. The CDR3 sequence: CASSLKLGRLAGSREQFF. For the CDR3, the DNA is TGTGCCAGCAGCTTAAAGCTCGGTAGACTAGCGGGATCCCGTGAGCAGTTCTTC.

Points on this clone: This specimen includes other DNA sequences encoding the same CDR3. The chain uses TRBV27 and TRBJ1-5; D gene uncertain. Between the trimmed V and J ends, which lost 3 bases and 2 bases, there was a span of 8 bases. Germline V gene lookup returns CDR1 MNHEY and CDR2 SMNVEV (reference sequence). This CDR3 contains 14 residues. In DNA, the CDR3 is TGTGCCAGCAGTTTTGTCGGGGGCAATCAGCCCCAGCATTTT. Its translation: CASSFVGGNQPQHF.

The chain joins TRBV4-1 to TRBJ1-1, with D possibly matching TRBD1 (6 bases). CDR3 length: 19 residues. CDR1 is MGHRA and CDR2 is YSYEKL in the germline V gene. V was pared by 1 base and J by 0 bases, with 21 bases between. The CDR3 loop is CASSQVLGRGRDMNTEAFF. The CDR3 nucleotides read TGCGCCAGCAGCCAAGTCCTGGGCAGGGGCCGGGACATGAACACTGAAGCTTTCTTT.

This chain joins TRBV7-2 and TRBJ2-7; 10 bases agree with TRBD2. Germline V gene sequence: CDR1 SGHTA, CDR2 FQGNSA. This CDR3 comprises 16 residues. With 1 base clipped from V and 2 bases from J, the junction kept 5 bases outside the gene matches. CDR3 amino acids: CASSLVSSGRTYEQYF. In DNA, the CDR3 is TGTGCCAGCAGCTTAGTGAGTAGCGGGAGGACCTACGAGCAGTACTTC.

The chain uses TRBV11-2 and TRBJ2-4; no clear D. Germline V CDR1 and CDR2: SGHAT, FQNNGV. Trimming shortened V by 1 base and J by 7 bases, and 11 bases separated the two germline ends. CDR3 length: 14 residues. Written as DNA, the CDR3 is TGTGCCAGCAGCTTAGTGGGAAAAGGGAACATTCAGTACTTC. It codes for CASSLVGKGNIQYF.

This chain links TRBV27 with TRBJ2-3; D uncertain. The CDR3 has 12 residues. V was shortened by 6 bases and J by 6 bases, with 10 bases between the two germline ends. Germline CDR1 is MNHEY and CDR2 is SMNVEV (reference sequence). CDR3 in amino acids: CASRSDSDTQYF. The DNA of the CDR3 is TGTGCCAGCAGATCTGACTCGGATACGCAGTATTTT.

V is TRBV6-5 and J is TRBJ2-3, with D maybe TRBD1 (6 bases). CDR3 size: 14 residues. The germline V gene has CDR1 MNHEY and CDR2 SVGAGI. Trimming stripped 4 bases from V and 1 base from J, with 9 bases between. CDR3 in DNA: TGTGCCAGCAGTTGGGACACCGGCACAGATACGCAGTATTTT. This sequence encodes CASSWDTGTDTQYF.

This clone was observed a few times. The V gene is TRBV10-3, the J gene TRBJ1-1, with D possibly TRBD1 on 5 matching bases. The CDR3 sequence is 11 residues long. Trimming shortened V by 3 bases and J by 10 bases, and 9 bases separated the two germline ends. The germline V gene has CDR1 ENHRY and CDR2 SYGVKD. The CDR3 region is CAISDSGGAFF. CDR3 sequence (DNA): TGTGCCATCAGTGATAGTGGGGGAGCTTTCTTT.

The rearrangement links TRBV6-5 to TRBJ2-1; 9 nucleotides agree with TRBD1. V gave up 2 bases and J gave up 6 bases; unmatched junction bases: 2. Germline values: CDR1 MNHEY, CDR2 SVGAGI. The CDR3 is 14 amino acids. In DNA form, the CDR3 reads TGTGCCAGCAGTTACGGGACAGGGCCCAATGAGCAGTTCTTC. Its protein product is CASSYGTGPNEQFF.

The chain recombines TRBV7-8 with TRBJ2-1, with D unresolved. CDR1 is SGHVS and CDR2 is FQNEAQ in the germline V gene. This CDR3 is 18 amino acids long. V lost 4 bases and J 7 bases, leaving 26 bases between the germline ends. For the CDR3, the DNA is TGTGCCAGCAGCTCAAACGCCATTTATGAAATAGACTTTAATGAGCAGTTCTTC. This translates into CASSSNAIYEIDFNEQFF.

The V call is TRBV7-6, the J call TRBJ2-7; D is unclear. The CDR3 runs to 14 residues. Per the germline V gene, CDR1 is SGHVS and CDR2 is FNYEAQ. V was cut by 5 bases and J by 3 bases, with 14 bases left in between. The CDR3 reads CASSLGRAYYEQYF. CDR3 DNA: TGTGCCAGCAGCCTTGGACGGGCATACTACGAGCAGTACTTC.